The rows below give T cell receptor beta chains drawn from one sample of a study of T cells in Graves' hyperthyroidism and ophthalmopathy. Each CDR3 protein gets one entry after TCRdb re-called the multiplex PCR reads with MiXCR. Altogether roughly 380,000 distinct CDR3 sequences are present, 15% to 20% being singletons, with the ten largest covering about 4%. Source material: blood. The receptors derive from a woman aged 18-29 years with Graves' hyperthyroidism. CDR3s include the opening cysteine and the closing phenylalanine or tryptophan. The D gene is left open where the match is weak. Clone size appears in some rows only: once, few, many, or a class for an expanded clone.

D: -; V: TRBV6-5; size: many; J: TRBJ1-1; DNA: TGTGCCACCCTGAGCGACAGGTGGGAGAACACTGAAGCTTTCTTT; CDR3: CATLSDRWENTEAFF
D: -; V: TRBV6-2/TRBV6-3; size: many; J: TRBJ2-7; DNA: TGTGCCAGCAGTTACTCGAAGTTCAGGAGGGAGCAGTACTTC; CDR3: CASSYSKFRREQYF
D: -; V: TRBV11-1; size: -; J: TRBJ2-7; DNA: TGTGCCAGCAGCATCCCTAAGGGACGCAACTCCTACGAGCAGTACTTC; CDR3: CASSIPKGRNSYEQYF
D: -; V: TRBV29-1; size: many; J: TRBJ1-2; DNA: TGCAGCGTTGATCTCAACAGGGACTATGGCTACACCTTC; CDR3: CSVDLNRDYGYTF
D: -; V: TRBV2; size: few; J: TRBJ2-7; DNA: TGTGCCAGCAACGACAGGGAGGCCTACGAGCAGTACTTC; CDR3: CASNDREAYEQYF
D: TRBD1; V: TRBV6-5; size: many; J: TRBJ2-5; DNA: TGTGCCATAACTCCGGGACAGCCGGGCCAAGAGACCCAGTACTTC; CDR3: CAITPGQPGQETQYF
D: TRBD2; V: TRBV5-6; size: many; J: TRBJ2-4; DNA: TGTGCCAGCCGATTGGGACTAGAAAACATTCAGTACTTC; CDR3: CASRLGLENIQYF
D: -; V: TRBV7-8; size: many; J: TRBJ2-5; DNA: TGTGCCAGCAGCTCGCCAGGCGAGACCCAGTACTTC; CDR3: CASSSPGETQYF
D: -; V: TRBV6-1; size: few; J: TRBJ2-7; DNA: TGTGCCAGCAGTGAAGGTTGGCGGGACTCCTACGAGCAGTACTTC; CDR3: CASSEGWRDSYEQYF
D: TRBD1; V: TRBV3-1; size: few; J: TRBJ2-7; DNA: TGTGCCAGCAGCCAAGAGGGGACAGGTCGTTCCTACGAGCAGTACTTC; CDR3: CASSQEGTGRSYEQYF
D: -; V: TRBV7-2; size: many; J: TRBJ2-7; DNA: TGTGCCAGCAGCTCCAACAGGGCGTACGAGCAGTACTTC; CDR3: CASSSNRAYEQYF
D: -; V: TRBV2; size: many; J: TRBJ2-2; DNA: TGTGCCAGCAGGGTGACTCAAATGGGGGAGCTGTTTTTT; CDR3: CASRVTQMGELFF
D: -; V: TRBV11-2; size: many; J: TRBJ1-2; DNA: TGTGCCAGCAGCCTAGAATACAGGGTTGCTAACTATGGCTACACCTTC; CDR3: CASSLEYRVANYGYTF
D: TRBD2; V: TRBV20-1; size: -; J: TRBJ2-5; DNA: TGCAGTGCTAGACTAGCGGGGGGGTCCCAAGAGACCCAGTACTTC; CDR3: CSARLAGGSQETQYF
D: TRBD1; V: TRBV28; size: many; J: TRBJ1-2; DNA: TGTGCCAGCAGTATAACCAGGGGGGCTGAAGAAGGCTACACCTTC; CDR3: CASSITRGAEEGYTF
D: -; V: TRBV18; size: many; J: TRBJ1-2; DNA: TGTGCCAGCTCACAGGACGGTGCTAACTATGGCTACACCTTC; CDR3: CASSQDGANYGYTF
D: -; V: TRBV19; size: -; J: TRBJ1-2; DNA: TGTGCCAGTACCGACGACTGGGGAGGCCACACCTTC; CDR3: CASTDDWGGHTF
D: -; V: TRBV7-9; size: many; J: TRBJ2-5; DNA: TGTGCCAGCAGCTTCAATCACATCCAAGAGACCCAGTACTTC; CDR3: CASSFNHIQETQYF
D: TRBD1; V: TRBV12-3/TRBV12-4; size: many; J: TRBJ2-7; DNA: TGTGCCAGCAGTTTAGTAGGGACAGGGAGATCCTACGAGCAGTACTTC; CDR3: CASSLVGTGRSYEQYF
D: -; V: TRBV6-5; size: few; J: TRBJ1-6; DNA: TGTGCCAGCAGTTACAGAACCGGGCCGGTCAACTATAATTCACCCCTCCACTTT; CDR3: CASSYRTGPVNYNSPLHF
D: TRBD1; V: TRBV12-3/TRBV12-4; size: many; J: TRBJ1-1; DNA: TGTGCCAGCAGTCAACAGGGGTACACTGAAGCTTTCTTT; CDR3: CASSQQGYTEAFF
D: -; V: TRBV11-2; size: many; J: TRBJ2-5; DNA: TGTGCCAGCAGCTTAGAGTCACTCCTAGAGACCCAGTACTTC; CDR3: CASSLESLLETQYF
D: TRBD1; V: TRBV28; size: many; J: TRBJ1-5; DNA: TGTGCCAGCAGTGACGGACAGGGGGCCGTCCATCAGCCCCAGCATTTT; CDR3: CASSDGQGAVHQPQHF
D: -; V: TRBV28; size: many; J: TRBJ1-2; DNA: TGTGCCAGCAGTCCAGGGGAGCGGGGCTACACCTTC; CDR3: CASSPGERGYTF
D: TRBD1; V: TRBV20-1; size: once; J: TRBJ2-5; DNA: TGCAGTGCTCAAACAGGGGGCGGCGGAGAGACCCAGTACTTC; CDR3: CSAQTGGGGETQYF
D: -; V: TRBV6-1; size: many; J: TRBJ1-1; DNA: TGTGCCAGTCGGGAGAACACTGAAGCTTTCTTT; CDR3: CASRENTEAFF
D: TRBD1; V: TRBV28; size: many; J: TRBJ1-2; DNA: TGTGCCAGCAGTCTCGGGACAGGCTATGCCTACACCTTC; CDR3: CASSLGTGYAYTF
D: -; V: TRBV18; size: few; J: TRBJ2-7; DNA: TGTCCCAGCTCACCCCGGGACACCCTCTACGAGCAGTACTTC; CDR3: CPSSPRDTLYEQYF
D: -; V: TRBV28; size: -; J: TRBJ1-1; DNA: TGTGCCAGCAGTTCACAGAACACTGAAGCTTGCTTT; CDR3: CASSSQNTEACF
D: TRBD1; V: TRBV6-1; size: -; J: TRBJ2-7; DNA: TGTGCCAGCGCCCGGGACAGGGACCACGAGCAGTACTTC; CDR3: CASARDRDHEQYF
D: -; V: TRBV28; size: many; J: TRBJ1-2; DNA: TGTGCCAGCAGTTACCTCAGGGATGGCTACACCTTC; CDR3: CASSYLRDGYTF
D: TRBD2; V: TRBV10-3; size: few; J: TRBJ2-2; DNA: TGTGCCGCCGCGGGGCTAGCGGGGGGACACGGGGAGCTGTTTTTT; CDR3: CAAAGLAGGHGELFF
D: -; V: TRBV25-1; size: many; J: TRBJ1-2; DNA: TGTGCCAGCAGTGAACACGGGACATATACATTCTATGGCTACACCTTC; CDR3: CASSEHGTYTFYGYTF
D: TRBD1; V: TRBV12-3/TRBV12-4; size: many; J: TRBJ2-5; DNA: TGTGCCAGCAGTCATGAACCGGGACAGGGGGAAGAGACCCAGTACTTC; CDR3: CASSHEPGQGEETQYF
D: -; V: TRBV30; size: many; J: TRBJ2-7; DNA: TGTGCCTGGAGTGTAGGGGTGACCTACGAGCAGTACTTC; CDR3: CAWSVGVTYEQYF
D: -; V: TRBV6-1; size: once; J: TRBJ1-1; DNA: TGTGTCAGCAGTGGAAGGGGAACGAACACTGAAGCTTTCTTT; CDR3: CVSSGRGTNTEAFF
D: -; V: TRBV3-1; size: few; J: TRBJ1-5; DNA: TGTGCCAGCAGCCAGGACCGCATGGGGAGCAATCAGCCCCAGCATTTT; CDR3: CASSQDRMGSNQPQHF
D: -; V: TRBV20-1; size: many; J: TRBJ2-7; DNA: TGCAGTGCTAGAGATTATCTCGGGCGGATTCCCTACGAGCAGTACTTC; CDR3: CSARDYLGRIPYEQYF